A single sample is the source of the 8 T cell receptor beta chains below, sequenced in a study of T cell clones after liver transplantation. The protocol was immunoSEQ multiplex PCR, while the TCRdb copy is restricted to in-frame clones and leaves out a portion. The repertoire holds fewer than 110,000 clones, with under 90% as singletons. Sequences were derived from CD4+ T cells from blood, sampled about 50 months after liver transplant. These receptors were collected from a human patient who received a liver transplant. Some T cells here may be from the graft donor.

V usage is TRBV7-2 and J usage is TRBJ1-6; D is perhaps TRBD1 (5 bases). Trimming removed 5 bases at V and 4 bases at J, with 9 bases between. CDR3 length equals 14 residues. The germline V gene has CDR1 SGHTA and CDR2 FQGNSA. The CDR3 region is CASSGQGYNSPLHF. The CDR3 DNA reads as TGTGCCAGCAGCGGTCAGGGTTATAATTCACCCCTCCACTTT.

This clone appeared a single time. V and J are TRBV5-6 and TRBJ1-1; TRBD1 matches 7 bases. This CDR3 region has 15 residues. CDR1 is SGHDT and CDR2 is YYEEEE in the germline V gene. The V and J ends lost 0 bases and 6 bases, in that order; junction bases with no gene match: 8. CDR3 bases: TGTGCCAGCAGCTTGGTCACAGGGGTTATAGCTGAAGCTTTCTTT. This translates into CASSLVTGVIAEAFF.

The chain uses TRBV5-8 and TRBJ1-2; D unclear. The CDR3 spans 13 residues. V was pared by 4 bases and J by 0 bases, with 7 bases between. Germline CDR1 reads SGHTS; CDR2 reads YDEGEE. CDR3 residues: CASSPGSNYGYTF. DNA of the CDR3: TGTGCCAGCAGCCCTGGATCTAACTATGGCTACACCTTC.

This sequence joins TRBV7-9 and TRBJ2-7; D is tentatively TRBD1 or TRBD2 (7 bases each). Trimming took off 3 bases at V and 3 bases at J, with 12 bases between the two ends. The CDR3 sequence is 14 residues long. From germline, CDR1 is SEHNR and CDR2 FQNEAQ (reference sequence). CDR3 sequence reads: CASSFDREGYEQYF. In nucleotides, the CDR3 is TGTGCCAGCAGCTTTGACAGGGAGGGCTACGAGCAGTACTTC.

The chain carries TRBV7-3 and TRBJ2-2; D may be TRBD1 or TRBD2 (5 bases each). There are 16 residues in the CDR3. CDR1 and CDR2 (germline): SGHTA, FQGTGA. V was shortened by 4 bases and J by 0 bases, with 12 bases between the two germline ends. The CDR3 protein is CASSSRGAANTGELFF. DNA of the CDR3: TGTGCCAGCAGCTCCCGAGGGGCGGCGAACACCGGGGAGCTGTTTTTT.

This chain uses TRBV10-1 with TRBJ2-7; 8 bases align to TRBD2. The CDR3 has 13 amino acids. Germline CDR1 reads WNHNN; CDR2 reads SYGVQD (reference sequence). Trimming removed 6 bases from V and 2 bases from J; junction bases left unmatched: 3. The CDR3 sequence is CASSSGRAYEQYF. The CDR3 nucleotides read TGCGCCAGCAGCTCCGGGAGGGCCTACGAGCAGTACTTC.

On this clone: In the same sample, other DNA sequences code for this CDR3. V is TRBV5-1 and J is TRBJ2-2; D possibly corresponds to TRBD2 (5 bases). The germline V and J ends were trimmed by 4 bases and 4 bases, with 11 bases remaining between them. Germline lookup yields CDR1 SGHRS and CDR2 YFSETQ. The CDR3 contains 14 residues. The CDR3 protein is CASSREGGTGELFF. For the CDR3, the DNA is TGCGCCAGCAGCCGCGAGGGCGGCACCGGGGAGCTGTTTTTT.

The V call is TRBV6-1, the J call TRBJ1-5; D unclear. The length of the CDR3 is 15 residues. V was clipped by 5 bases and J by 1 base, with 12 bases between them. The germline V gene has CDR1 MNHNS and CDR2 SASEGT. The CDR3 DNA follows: TGTGCCAGCAGTAATATACCCGTGAGCAATCAGCCCCAGCATTTT. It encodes CASSNIPVSNQPQHF.